The 17 T cell receptor beta chains reported below all come from one sample, sequenced in a study of T cell responses to AZD1222 COVID-19 vaccine. Using immunoSEQ multiplex PCR, the repertoire was profiled, and TCRdb retains in-frame clones only, with some absent. The data contain about 120,000 clones, over 80% of them singletons. The input for sequencing was peripheral blood, taken on day 0 of AZD1222 vaccination. The receptors here all came from an adult in good health.

This chain links TRBV7-9 with TRBJ2-3; D possibly corresponds to TRBD1 (5 bases). This CDR3 region has 16 residues. With 0 bases removed from V and 2 bases from J, the gap between germline ends came to 12 bases. The germline gives CDR1 SEHNR, CDR2 FQNEAQ (reference sequence). The CDR3: CASSLAYSGNTDTQYF. The CDR3 DNA reads TGTGCCAGCAGCTTAGCGTATTCAGGGAACACAGATACGCAGTATTTT. Combining the CDR3 with reference TRBV7-9 and TRBJ2-3 gives the whole variable domain DTGVSQNPRHKITKRGQNVTFRCDPISEHNRLYWYRQTLGQGPEFLTYFQNEAQLEKSRLLSDRFSAERPKGSFSTLEIQRTEQGDSAMYLCASSLAYSGNTDTQYFGPGTRLTVL.

This chain links TRBV7-9 with TRBJ2-7, with D unclear. Germline V CDR1 and CDR2: SEHNR, FQNEAQ (reference sequence). Deletions cut 2 bases from V and 0 bases from J, with 5 bases between. This CDR3 has 13 residues. CDR3 sequence (DNA): TGTGCCAGCAGCTTACCCAGCTCCTACGAGCAGTACTTC. Its translation: CASSLPSSYEQYF. Together with reference TRBV7-9 and TRBJ2-7, the CDR3 gives the full variable domain: DTGVSQNPRHKITKRGQNVTFRCDPISEHNRLYWYRQTLGQGPEFLTYFQNEAQLEKSRLLSDRFSAERPKGSFSTLEIQRTEQGDSAMYLCASSLPSSYEQYFGPGTRLTVT.

The chain recombines TRBV18 with TRBJ1-5; the D gene is possibly TRBD1 (5 bases). The CDR3 covers 15 residues. CDR1 and CDR2 (germline): KGHSH, LQKENI. Trimming shortened V by 3 bases and J by 8 bases, and 17 bases separated the two germline ends. The CDR3 sequence is CASSPNAGAGEPQHF. The CDR3 DNA follows: TGTGCCAGCTCACCGAATGCCGGGGCCGGTGAGCCCCAGCATTTT.

The chain is built from TRBV5-1 and TRBJ1-1; 7 positions agree with TRBD1. Per the germline V gene, CDR1 is SGHRS and CDR2 is YFSETQ. CDR3 size: 15 residues. V dropped 3 bases and J dropped 1; count of bases not matched to a gene: 6. The CDR3 reads CASSSPGQPNTEAFF. The CDR3, as DNA: TGCGCCAGCAGCTCCCCGGGACAGCCGAACACTGAAGCTTTCTTT.

The chain recombines TRBV5-1 with TRBJ1-1; 7 bases fit TRBD1. Per the germline V gene, CDR1 is SGHRS and CDR2 is YFSETQ. CDR3 length: 15 amino acids. V trimming: 3 bases; J trimming: 5 bases; junction bases outside the gene matches: 10. CDR3 protein: CASSSSGQVRTEAFF. For the CDR3, the DNA is TGCGCCAGCAGCTCGAGCGGACAGGTTAGAACTGAAGCTTTCTTT.

The chain combines TRBV19 with TRBJ1-4, with 10 bases matching TRBD1. V shed 3 bases and J 3 bases; nucleotides not matched to a gene: 1. The CDR3 is 15 amino acids. CDR1 and CDR2 (germline): LNHDA, SQIVND (reference sequence). The CDR3 sequence is CASSMGQGPNEKLFF. The CDR3 nucleotides read TGTGCCAGTAGTATGGGACAGGGGCCTAATGAAAAACTGTTTTTT.

The chain combines TRBV6-5 with TRBJ1-1; 10 bases fit TRBD1. Germline-derived CDR1 and CDR2 are MNHEY and SVGAGI. The junction had 5 bases not matched to a gene; V was cut back by 7 bases and J by 3 bases. The CDR3 loop spans 14 amino acids. The CDR3 region is CASTATGGDTEAFF. The DNA of the CDR3 is TGTGCCAGCACCGCGACAGGGGGCGACACTGAAGCTTTCTTT.

As DNA, the CDR3 is TGTGCCAGCTGGGGGGCAGGCTTTAGAGAGACCCAGTACTTC. Amino acid sequence: CASWGAGFRETQYF. The chain is built from TRBV28 and TRBJ2-5; possibly TRBD1 or TRBD2 for D (6 bases each). Germline CDR1 reads MDHEN; CDR2 reads SYDVKM. The CDR3 covers 14 residues. Deletions cut 8 bases from V and 4 bases from J, with 17 bases between.

This chain links TRBV5-1 with TRBJ2-3; the match to TRBD1 covers 9 bases. CDR1 and CDR2 from the germline V gene are SGHRS and YFSETQ. The CDR3 contains 15 residues. V lost 0 bases to trimming and J lost 6 bases; unmatched junction nucleotides: 5. CDR3 bases: TGCGCCAGCAGCTTGGGGGACAGGGAGGCGGATACGCAGTATTTT. It codes for CASSLGDREADTQYF.

CDR3 sequence: CSASVGFAQPQHF. The CDR3 region has the DNA TGCAGTGCTAGTGTAGGGTTTGCTCAGCCCCAGCATTTT. The chain couples TRBV20-1 to TRBJ1-5, with unresolved D. CDR1 and CDR2 (germline): DFQATT, SNEGSKA (reference sequence). Trimming removed 3 bases at V and 6 bases at J, with 12 bases between. There are 13 residues in the CDR3.

The chain couples TRBV6-2 or TRBV6-3 to TRBJ1-1; 8 bases align to TRBD1. This CDR3 comprises 13 residues. The J segment lost 3 bases and the V segment lost 6 bases, leaving 3 bases of the junction unmatched. Germline V gene data show CDR1 as MNHEY and CDR2 as SVGEGT. CDR3 protein: CASSQQGDTEAFF. The CDR3 DNA sequence: TGTGCCAGCAGCCAACAGGGGGACACTGAAGCTTTCTTT.

The chain employs TRBV28 and TRBJ1-6; a possible D gene is TRBD1 (5 bases). V was cut by 3 bases and J by 7 bases, with 16 bases left in between. The germline V gene encodes CDR1 MDHEN and CDR2 SYDVKM. This CDR3 is built from 16 residues. The CDR3 DNA reads TGTGCCAGCAGTTTGGGGCCCCGGGGATCCAATTCACCCCTCCACTTT. Translated, it gives CASSLGPRGSNSPLHF. Supplemented by reference TRBV28 and TRBJ1-6, the full variable domain reads DVKVTQSSRYLVKRTGEKVFLECVQDMDHENMFWYRQDPGLGLRLIYFSYDVKMKEKGDIPEGYSVSREKKERFSLILESASTNQTSMYLCASSLGPRGSNSPLHFGNGTRLTVT.

The genes are TRBV6-6 and TRBJ1-1, with 7 bases fitting TRBD1. Germline values: CDR1 MNHNY, CDR2 SVGAGI (reference sequence). J lost 1 base, V lost 4 bases, and 3 bases had no gene match. The CDR3 sequence is 14 residues long. CDR3 in amino acids: CASSSTGPNTEAFF. The CDR3 DNA follows: TGTGCCAGCAGTTCGACAGGGCCGAACACTGAAGCTTTCTTT.

The rearrangement links TRBV3-1 (or the pseudogene TRBV3-2) to TRBJ1-1, with a tentative D call TRBD1 (5 bases). The germline gives CDR1 LGHDT, CDR2 YNNKEL (reference sequence). The CDR3 sequence is 14 residues long. V was pared by 6 bases and J by 3 bases, with 14 bases between. The CDR3 coding sequence is TGTGCCAGCAGTCCCGGGACCGGGGACACTGAAGCTTTCTTT. Translated: CASSPGTGDTEAFF.

The rearrangement joins TRBV6-2 or TRBV6-3 to TRBJ2-5; tentatively, D is TRBD1 (6 bases). The germline V gene encodes CDR1 MNHEY and CDR2 SVGEGT. The CDR3 spans 14 residues. V gave up 6 bases and J gave up 4 bases, with 15 bases separating them. The CDR3 bases are TGTGCCAGCAGCAACAGGGATCCGGGAGAGACCCAGTACTTC. Translated: CASSNRDPGETQYF.

The CDR3: CASSPQLAPGAGELFF. CDR3 in DNA: TGTGCCAGCAGTCCACAACTAGCCCCCGGGGCCGGGGAGCTGTTTTTT. This chain uses TRBV27 with TRBJ2-2; D possibly corresponds to TRBD2 (6 bases). From germline, CDR1 is MNHEY and CDR2 SMNVEV (reference sequence). Trimming left V 5 bases short and J 6 bases short, with 19 bases between. The CDR3 spans 16 residues.

The DNA for the CDR3 is TGTGCCAGCAGCGTAGGCAGAACAACTAATGAAAAACTGTTTTTT. It codes for CASSVGRTTNEKLFF. V and J are TRBV9 and TRBJ1-4, with D unclear. The CDR3 length is 15 residues. Germline V gene lookup returns CDR1 SGDLS and CDR2 YYNGEE. Trimming stripped 0 bases from V and 0 bases from J, with 6 bases between.